This paragraph covers one TCR beta chain sequence. The entry originates in a study of OX40 agonist ivuxolimab in advanced cancers. About the study: Patients got intravenous ivuxolimab at 0.01 to 10 mg/kg every 2 weeks.

Germline V gene sequence: CDR1 LNHNV, CDR2 YYDKDF (reference sequence). This CDR3 contains 13 residues. Trimming removed 4 bases at V and 4 bases at J, with 10 bases between. Here immunoSEQ multiplex PCR was the method, and the copy in TCRdb shows in-frame clones only, minus some. This sample has some 68,000 clones, with 85% to 90% found just once. Source: CD4+ or CD8+ T cells sorted from blood, taken in a trial of the OX40 agonist ivuxolimab. The TCR comes from an adult with an advanced solid tumor such as melanoma, head and neck, liver or kidney cancer. The chain recombines TRBV15 with TRBJ1-2; tentative D call: TRBD1 (5 bases). For the CDR3, the DNA is TGTGCCACCAGCATGGGGGTAGGCTATGGCTACACCTTC. Its protein product is CATSMGVGYGYTF.